This record covers a single TCR beta chain. Antigen: not known. A read error may account for a junction end that differs from germline. CDR3 length: 13 residues. Per germline, CDR1 SSHAT and CDR2 FNYEAQ (reference sequence). Researchers took blood at baseline, on cycle 4 day 1, and on cycle 7 day 1. The entry originates in a study of OX40 agonist ivuxolimab in advanced cancers. Points from the study as a whole: Partial responders dosed at 0.1-3.0 mg/kg displayed clonal expansion ranking among the lowest.

Some clones are missing from TCRdb's copy, which holds only in-frame ones; the method was immunoSEQ multiplex PCR. The table records tens of thousands of clones, 90% to 95% of them present only once. The J gene is TRBJ2-3, the V gene TRBV7-7; D is ambiguous. This sequence originates from an adult with an advanced solid tumor such as melanoma, head and neck, liver or kidney cancer. The source was CD4+ or CD8+ T cells sorted from blood, collected in a trial of the OX40 agonist ivuxolimab. The CDR3 coding sequence is TGTGCTAGCAGCTACTATGGCACAGATACGCAGTATTTT. It is translated as CASSYYGTDTQYF.